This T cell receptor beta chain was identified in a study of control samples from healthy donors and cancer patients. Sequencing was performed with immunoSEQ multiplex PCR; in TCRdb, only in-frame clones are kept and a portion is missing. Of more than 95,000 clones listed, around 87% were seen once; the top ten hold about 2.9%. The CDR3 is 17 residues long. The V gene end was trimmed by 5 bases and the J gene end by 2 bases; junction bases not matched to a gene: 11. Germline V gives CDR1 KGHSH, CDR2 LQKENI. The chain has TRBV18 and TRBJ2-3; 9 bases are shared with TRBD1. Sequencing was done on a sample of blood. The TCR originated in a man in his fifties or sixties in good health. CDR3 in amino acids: CASSAEETGGLTDTQYF. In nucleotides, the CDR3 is TGTGCCAGCTCAGCCGAAGAAACAGGGGGCCTCACAGATACGCAGTATTTT.